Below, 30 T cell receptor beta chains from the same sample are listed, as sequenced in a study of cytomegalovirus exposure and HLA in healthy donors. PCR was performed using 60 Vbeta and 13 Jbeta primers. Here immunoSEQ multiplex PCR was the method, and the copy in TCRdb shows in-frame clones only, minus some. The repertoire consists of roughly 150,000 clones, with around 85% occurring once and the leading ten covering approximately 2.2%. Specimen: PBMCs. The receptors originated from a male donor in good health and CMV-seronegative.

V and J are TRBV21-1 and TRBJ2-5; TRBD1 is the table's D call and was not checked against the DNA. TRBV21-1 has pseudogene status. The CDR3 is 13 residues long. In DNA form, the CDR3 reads TGTGCCAGCAGCAGAGGGGGTCAAGAGACCCAGTACTTC. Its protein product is CASSRGGQETQYF.

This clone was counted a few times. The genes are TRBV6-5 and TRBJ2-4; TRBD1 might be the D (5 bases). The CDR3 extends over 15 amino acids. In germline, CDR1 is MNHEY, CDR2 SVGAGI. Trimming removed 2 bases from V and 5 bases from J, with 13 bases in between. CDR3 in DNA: TGTGCCAGCAGTTACGACAGAAACGTTGAAAACATTCAGTACTTC. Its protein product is CASSYDRNVENIQYF.

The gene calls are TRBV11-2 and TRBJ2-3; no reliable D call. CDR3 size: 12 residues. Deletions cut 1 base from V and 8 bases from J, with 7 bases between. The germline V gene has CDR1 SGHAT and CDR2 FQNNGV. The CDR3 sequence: CASSLASGTQYF. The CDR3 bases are TGTGCCAGCAGCTTAGCCTCCGGTACGCAGTATTTT.

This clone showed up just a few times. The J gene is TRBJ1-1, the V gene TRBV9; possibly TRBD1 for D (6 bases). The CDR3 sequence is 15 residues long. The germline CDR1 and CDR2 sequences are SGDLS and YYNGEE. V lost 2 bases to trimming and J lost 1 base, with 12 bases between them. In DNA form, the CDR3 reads TGTGCCAGCAGCGTCGACGGGACACAGAACACTGAAGCTTTCTTT. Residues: CASSVDGTQNTEAFF.

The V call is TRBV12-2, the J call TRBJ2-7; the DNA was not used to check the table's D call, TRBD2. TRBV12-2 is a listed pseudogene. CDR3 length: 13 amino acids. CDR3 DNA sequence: TGTGCAAGTCGCGCCACGACGGAGTACGAGCAGTACTTC. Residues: CASRATTEYEQYF.

CDR3 sequence: CASSLVFDRSNYGYTF. As DNA, the CDR3 is TGTGCCAGCAGCTTGGTATTCGACAGATCTAACTATGGCTACACCTTC. This chain uses TRBV5-4 with TRBJ1-2; possibly TRBD1 for D (5 bases). Germline CDR1 is SGHNT and CDR2 is YYREEE (reference sequence). The germline V and J ends were trimmed by 0 bases and 0 bases, with 12 bases remaining between them. The CDR3 length is 16 residues.

In DNA form, the CDR3 reads TGTGCCAGCAGCTTTAACAGAAACAAGGAAAAACTGTTTTTT. It specifies CASSFNRNKEKLFF. This chain joins TRBV7-9 and TRBJ1-4; D is ambiguous. CDR3 length: 14 residues. Germline loops: CDR1 SEHNR, CDR2 FQNEAQ (reference sequence). Trimming pared 3 bases from V and 8 bases from J, leaving 13 bases between.

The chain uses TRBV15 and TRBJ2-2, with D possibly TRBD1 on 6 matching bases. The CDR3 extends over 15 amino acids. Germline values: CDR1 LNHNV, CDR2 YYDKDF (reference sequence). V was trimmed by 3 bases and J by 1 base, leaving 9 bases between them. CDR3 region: CATSRGHGNTGELFF. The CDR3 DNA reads TGTGCCACCAGCAGGGGACATGGGAACACCGGGGAGCTGTTTTTT.

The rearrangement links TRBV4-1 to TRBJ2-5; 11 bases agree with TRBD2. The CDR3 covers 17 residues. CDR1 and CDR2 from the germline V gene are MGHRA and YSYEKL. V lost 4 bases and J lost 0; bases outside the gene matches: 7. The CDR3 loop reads CASSRTSGGRNQETQYF. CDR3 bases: TGCGCCAGCAGCCGAACTAGCGGGGGCCGAAACCAAGAGACCCAGTACTTC.

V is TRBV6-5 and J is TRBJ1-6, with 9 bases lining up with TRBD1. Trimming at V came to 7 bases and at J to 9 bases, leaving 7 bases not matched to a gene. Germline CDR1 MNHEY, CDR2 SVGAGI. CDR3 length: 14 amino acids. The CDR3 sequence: CASTPGQGTSPLHF. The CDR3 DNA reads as TGTGCCAGCACCCCGGGACAGGGAACTTCACCCCTCCACTTT.

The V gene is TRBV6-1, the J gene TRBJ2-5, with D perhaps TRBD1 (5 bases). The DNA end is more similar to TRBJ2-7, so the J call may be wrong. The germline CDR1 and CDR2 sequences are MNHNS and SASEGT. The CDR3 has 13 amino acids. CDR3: CASSPRQTYEQYF. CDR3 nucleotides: TGTGCCAGCAGCCCTCGACAGACCTACGAGCAGTACTTC.

The CDR3 nucleotides are TGTGCCAGCAGCTGGAGGGACGGATGGAACACTGAAGCTTTCTTT. Encoded protein: CASSWRDGWNTEAFF. The rearrangement links TRBV7-2 to TRBJ1-1; D perhaps matches TRBD1 (5 bases). V was cut by 4 bases and J by 1 base, with 13 bases left in between. Germline V gene lookup returns CDR1 SGHTA and CDR2 FQGNSA. This CDR3 is 15 amino acids long.

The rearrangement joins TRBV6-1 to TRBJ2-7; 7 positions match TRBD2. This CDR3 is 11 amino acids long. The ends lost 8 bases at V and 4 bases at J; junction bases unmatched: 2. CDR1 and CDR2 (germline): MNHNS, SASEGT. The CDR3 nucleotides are TGTGCCAGCGGGAGGGGATACGAGCAGTACTTC. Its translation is CASGRGYEQYF.

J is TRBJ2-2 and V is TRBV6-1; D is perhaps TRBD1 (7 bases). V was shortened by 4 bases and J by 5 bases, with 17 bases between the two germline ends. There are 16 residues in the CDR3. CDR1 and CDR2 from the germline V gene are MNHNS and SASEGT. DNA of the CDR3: TGTGCCAGCAGTGCAACGGCGGGACAGTCAACCGGGGAGCTGTTTTTT. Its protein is CASSATAGQSTGELFF.

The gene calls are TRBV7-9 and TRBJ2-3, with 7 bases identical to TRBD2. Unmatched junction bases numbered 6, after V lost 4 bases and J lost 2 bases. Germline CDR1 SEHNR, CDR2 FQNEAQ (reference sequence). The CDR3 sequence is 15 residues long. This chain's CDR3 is CASSSSGDPTDTQYF. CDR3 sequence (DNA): TGTGCCAGCAGCTCCAGCGGGGACCCCACAGATACGCAGTATTTT.

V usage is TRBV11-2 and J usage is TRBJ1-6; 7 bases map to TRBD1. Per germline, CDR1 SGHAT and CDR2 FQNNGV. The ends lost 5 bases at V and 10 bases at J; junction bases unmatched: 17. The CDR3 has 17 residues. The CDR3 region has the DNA TGTGCCAGCAGCCTCAGACAGGGATTCGTCCATCGCTCACCCCTCCACTTT. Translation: CASSLRQGFVHRSPLHF.

In nucleotides, the CDR3 is TGTGCCAGCAGTCTACAGGGGGCTCAGCCCCAGCATTTT. Translating it yields CASSLQGAQPQHF. V and J are TRBV27 and TRBJ1-5, with 9 bases fitting TRBD1. J was trimmed by 6 bases and V by 5 bases; bases with no gene match: 2. Germline CDR1 reads MNHEY; CDR2 reads SMNVEV (reference sequence). This CDR3 spans 13 amino acids.

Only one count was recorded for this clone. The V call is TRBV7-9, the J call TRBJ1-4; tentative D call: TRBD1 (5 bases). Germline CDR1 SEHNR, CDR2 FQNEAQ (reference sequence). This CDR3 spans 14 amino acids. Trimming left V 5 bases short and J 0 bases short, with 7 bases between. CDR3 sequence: CASSGGTTNEKLFF. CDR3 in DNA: TGTGCCAGCAGCGGGGGGACAACTAATGAAAAACTGTTTTTT.

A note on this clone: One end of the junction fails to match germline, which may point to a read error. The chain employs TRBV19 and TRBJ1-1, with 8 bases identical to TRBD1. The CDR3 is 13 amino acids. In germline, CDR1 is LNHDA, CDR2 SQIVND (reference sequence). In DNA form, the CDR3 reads TGTGCCAGTAGTTTCACGGACAGGGCCGGGAAAGGCTTT. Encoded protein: CASSFTDRAGKGF. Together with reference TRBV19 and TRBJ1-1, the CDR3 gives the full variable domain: DGGITQSPKYLFRKEGQNVTLSCEQNLNHDAMYWYRQDPGQGLRLIYYSQIVNDFQKGDIAEGYSVSREKKESFPLTVTSAQKNPTAFYLCASSFTDRAGKGFGQGTRLTVV.

This CDR3 reads CASSWGQANTGELFF. CDR3 coding DNA: TGTGCCAGCAGCTGGGGACAGGCGAACACCGGGGAGCTGTTTTTT. J is TRBJ2-2 and V is TRBV11-2; 8 nucleotides agree with TRBD1. Losses at the gene ends were 4 bases for V and 0 bases for J; bases not matched to a gene: 1. CDR1 and CDR2 (germline): SGHAT, FQNNGV. The CDR3 sequence is 15 residues long.

This CDR3 reads CASSAQGALGAEAFF. The CDR3, as DNA: TGTGCCAGTAGTGCCCAGGGGGCCTTGGGAGCTGAAGCTTTCTTT. This sequence joins TRBV19 and TRBJ1-1, with TRBD1 matching 8 bases. J was trimmed by 6 bases and V by 5 bases; bases with no gene match: 11. The CDR3 spans 15 residues. The germline gives CDR1 LNHDA, CDR2 SQIVND (reference sequence).

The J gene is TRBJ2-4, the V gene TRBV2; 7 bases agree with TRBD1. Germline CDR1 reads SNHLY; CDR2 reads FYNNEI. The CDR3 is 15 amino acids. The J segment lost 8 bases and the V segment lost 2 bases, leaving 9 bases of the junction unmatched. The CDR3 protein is CASSELGNQGDIQYF. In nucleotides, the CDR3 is TGTGCCAGCAGTGAACTGGGGAACCAGGGGGACATTCAGTACTTC.

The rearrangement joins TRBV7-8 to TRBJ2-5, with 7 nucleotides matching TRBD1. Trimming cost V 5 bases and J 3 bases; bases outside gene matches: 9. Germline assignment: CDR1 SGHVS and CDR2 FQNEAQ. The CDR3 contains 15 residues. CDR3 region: CASSPETGREETQYF. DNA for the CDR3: TGTGCCAGCAGCCCGGAGACAGGGCGAGAAGAGACCCAGTACTTC. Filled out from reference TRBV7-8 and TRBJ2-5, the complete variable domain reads GAGVSQSPRYKVAKRGQDVALRCDPISGHVSLFWYQQALGQGPEFLTYFQNEAQLDKSGLPSDRFFAERPEGSVSTLKIQRTQQEDSAVYLCASSPETGREETQYFGPGTRLLVL.

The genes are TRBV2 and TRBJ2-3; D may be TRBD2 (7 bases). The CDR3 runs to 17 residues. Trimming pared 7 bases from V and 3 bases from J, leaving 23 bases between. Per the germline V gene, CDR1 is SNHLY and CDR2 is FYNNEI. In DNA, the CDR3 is TGTGCCAGCACCAGGCGAAGGGGGGGGGCAGGGACAGATACGCAGTATTTT. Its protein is CASTRRRGGAGTDTQYF.

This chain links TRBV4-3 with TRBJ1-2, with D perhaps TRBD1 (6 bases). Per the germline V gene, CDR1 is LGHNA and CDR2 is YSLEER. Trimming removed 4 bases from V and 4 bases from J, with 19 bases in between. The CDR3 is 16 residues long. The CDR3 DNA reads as TGCGCCAGCAGCCCGTTCGTACAGGGTGGTACCTATGGCTACACCTTC. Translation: CASSPFVQGGTYGYTF.

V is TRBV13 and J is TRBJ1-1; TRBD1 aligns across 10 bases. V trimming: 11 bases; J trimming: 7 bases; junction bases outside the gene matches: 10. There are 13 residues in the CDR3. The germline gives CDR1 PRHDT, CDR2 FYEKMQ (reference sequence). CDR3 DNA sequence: TGTGCCGCCCGCCGACAGGGGGCGGGTGAAGCTTTCTTT. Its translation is CAARRQGAGEAFF.

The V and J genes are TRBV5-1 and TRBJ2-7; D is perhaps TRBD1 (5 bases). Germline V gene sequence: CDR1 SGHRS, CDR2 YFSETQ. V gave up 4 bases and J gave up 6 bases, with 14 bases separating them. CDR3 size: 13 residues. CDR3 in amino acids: CASSPQVLREQYF. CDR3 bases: TGCGCCAGCAGCCCACAGGTGCTGCGCGAGCAGTACTTC. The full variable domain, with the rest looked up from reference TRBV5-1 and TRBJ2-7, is KAGVTQTPRYLIKTRGQQVTLSCSPISGHRSVSWYQQTPGQGLQFLFEYFSETQRNKGNFPGRFSGRQFSNSRSEMNVSTLELGDSALYLCASSPQVLREQYFGPGTRLTVT.

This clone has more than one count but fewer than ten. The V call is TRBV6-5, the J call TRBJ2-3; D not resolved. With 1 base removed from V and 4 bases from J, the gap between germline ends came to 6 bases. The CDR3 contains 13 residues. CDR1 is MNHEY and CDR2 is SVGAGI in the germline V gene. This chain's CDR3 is CASSYFPADTQYF. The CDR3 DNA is TGTGCCAGCAGTTACTTCCCCGCAGATACGCAGTATTTT.

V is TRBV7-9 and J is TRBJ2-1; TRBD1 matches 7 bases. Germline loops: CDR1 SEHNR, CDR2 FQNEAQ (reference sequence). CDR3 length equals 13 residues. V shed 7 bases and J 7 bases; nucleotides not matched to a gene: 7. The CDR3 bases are TGTGCCAGCACCTACAGGGGTTTAAATGAGCAGTTCTTC. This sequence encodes CASTYRGLNEQFF.

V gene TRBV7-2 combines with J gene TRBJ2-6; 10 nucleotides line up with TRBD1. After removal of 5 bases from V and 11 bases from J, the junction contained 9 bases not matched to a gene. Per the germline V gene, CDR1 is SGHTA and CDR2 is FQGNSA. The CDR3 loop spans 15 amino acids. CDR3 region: CASSVTGGRYHVLTF. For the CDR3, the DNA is TGTGCCAGCAGCGTGACAGGGGGCCGGTATCACGTCCTGACTTTC.